What follows describes a single T cell receptor beta chain. This entry comes from a study of technical replicates of blood from a few donors. The method was immunoSEQ multiplex PCR; TCRdb's version includes in-frame clones alone and lacks a portion of them. Seen here are under 95,000 clones, roughly 94% observed once, and the top ten hold 0.25%. This sequence was found in a human donor in good health. Material: T cells isolated from PBMCs.

The CDR3 sequence is CAWSAYYSTEAFF. CDR3 DNA: TGTGCCTGGAGCGCCTATTATAGCACTGAAGCTTTCTTT. The chain couples TRBV30 to TRBJ1-1; D not certain. Germline assignment: CDR1 GTSNPN and CDR2 SVGIG (reference sequence). The CDR3 is 13 amino acids. Between the trimmed V and J ends, which lost 3 bases and 4 bases, there was a span of 12 bases.